The present T cell receptor (beta chain) was sequenced within a study of blood T cell repertoires in COVID-19. Study background: Some COVID-19 samples were acute and others convalescent; all came from the United States, Italy and Spain. Sources were T cells, B-cell-depleted T cells, or PBMCs; the material itself was cDNA or gDNA.

There are 13 residues in the CDR3. V shed 1 base and J shed 7 bases, with 11 bases lying between them. Germline V lookup: CDR1 SGHDN, CDR2 FVKESK. Authors' methods: From reference gene primer amplification, estimates of nucleated cell counts were derived. Assay used: immunoSEQ multiplex PCR; TCRdb lists only in-frame clones, some missing. That table furnishes V, J and clone size, whereas the DNA furnished D and trimming. Seen here are over 90,000 clones, 70% to 85% observed once, and the top ten hold approximately 9.6%. Material: peripheral blood. The TCR sequence derives from a man aged 55-75 years with active or convalescent COVID-19. The rearrangement uses TRBV14 and TRBJ2-7, with D perhaps matching TRBD2 (6 bases). CDR3 in amino acids: CASSQVPAGEQYF. The CDR3 DNA is TGTGCCAGCAGCCAAGTCCCGGCGGGAGAGCAGTACTTC. Using reference TRBV14 and TRBJ2-7 for the parts outside the CDR3, the full variable domain is EAGVTQFPSHSVIEKGQTVTLRCDPISGHDNLYWYRRVMGKEIKFLLHFVKESKQDESGMPNNRFLAERTGGTYSTLKVQPAELEDSGVYFCASSQVPAGEQYFGPGTRLTVT.